This T cell receptor beta chain was retrieved from a study of control samples from healthy donors and cancer patients (TCRdb year 2020). Library creation used the immunoSEQ multiplex PCR assay. Held by TCRdb, this immuneACCESS table contains in-frame sequences only and omits some clones. Under half of the omission traces to an unresolved V gene where checked; the cause of the rest is unknown. The sample table contains 75,000 to 100,000 clones; only one count was recorded for around 90% of them. The biggest ten clones account for roughly an eighth of the sample. This clone was counted a single time. This clone's antigen is unknown. Nothing much larger sits one base from this clone, and base qualities are not available. Material: blood. The receptor was derived from a man aged 25 to 40 in good health.

The CDR3 protein sequence reads: CASSPRQNTGELFF. At the DNA level, the sequence is TGTGCCAGCTCACCCCGGCAGAACACCGGGGAGCTGTTTTTT. The sequence links TRBV18 to TRBJ2-2; no D gene call is confident. CDR1 and CDR2 are read off the germline V gene as KGHSH and LQKENI. Between the V and J ends, shortened by 3 bases and 1 base respectively, the junction contains 6 bases. From the cysteine up to the phenylalanine, the CDR3 has a length of 14 residues. Solely the CDR3 DNA is kept, with 42 bases framed from the first base.